This T cell receptor beta chain emerged from a study of T-cell memory formation after mild COVID-19. Study as a whole: The two donors had largely donor-specific TCR clusters.

This clonotype has at least ten counts. This CDR3 is 15 amino acids long. Germline V gives CDR1 KGHDR, CDR2 SFDVKD. V was clipped by 2 bases and J by 5 bases; unmatched bases: 6. Amplification by 5'RACE using constant-segment primers produced TCR alpha and TCR beta cDNA libraries that carried sample barcodes and UMIs. MiXCR, run by TCRdb on the 5' RACE reads, gives a single entry per CDR3 protein. The table shows approximately 570,000 distinct CDR3 sequences, with around 17% occurring only once. V is TRBV24-1 and J is TRBJ2-7, with 9 bases fitting TRBD1. The TCR comes from an adult woman who had mild COVID-19 (a few samples of this study predate the infection). Cell type and time point are not known. Input material: PBMCs or a T cell subset sorted from them (not recorded which). CDR3 sequence: CATSDSGQGRDEQYF. In DNA form, the CDR3 reads TGTGCCACCAGTGATTCGGGACAGGGTCGTGACGAGCAGTACTTC.